These 11 T cell receptor beta chains were all obtained from the same sample, sequenced in a study of identical twins. TCRdb recomputed calls from the 5' RACE reads with MiXCR, one row per CDR3 protein. The profile covers approximately 690,000 distinct CDR3 sequences, with 6.1% appearing a single time and around 2% taken by the ten largest. Sequencing input: naive T cells sorted from blood. These receptors were obtained from a man younger than 35 in good health.

This clonotype was seen only a few times. CDR3 nucleotide sequence: TGCAGCGCGGGGAATAGCGTCTACGAGCAGTACGTC. Translated, it gives CSAGNSVYEQYV. V is TRBV29-1 and J is TRBJ2-7; possible D gene TRBD2, 5 bases. Germline V CDR1 and CDR2: SQVTM, ANQGSEA. V was cut by 7 bases and J by 3 bases, with 13 bases left in between. The CDR3 contains 12 residues.

This clonotype was detected many times. This chain joins TRBV20-1 and TRBJ2-5; no firm D call. The CDR3 runs 10 residues. V lost 2 bases and J 5 bases, leaving 3 bases between the germline ends. The germline gives CDR1 DFQATT, CDR2 SNEGSKA (reference sequence). The CDR3 protein is CSARYETQYF. The CDR3 DNA sequence: TGCAGTGCTAGATACGAGACCCAGTACTTC.

This clonotype was counted at least ten times. CDR3 sequence (DNA): TGTGCCAGTAGTCCACAGATGAATTCACCCCTCCACTTT. It specifies CASSPQMNSPLHF. This chain joins TRBV19 and TRBJ1-6; no definite D call. In germline, CDR1 is LNHDA, CDR2 SQIVND (reference sequence). The V end was cut by 5 bases, the J end by 7 bases, with 9 bases between. This CDR3 comprises 13 residues.

The V call is TRBV6-1, the J call TRBJ1-6, with D possibly matching TRBD1 (5 bases). Germline lookup yields CDR1 MNHNS and CDR2 SASEGT. Trimming took off 6 bases at V and 5 bases at J, with 14 bases between the two ends. This CDR3 spans 15 amino acids. CDR3 coding DNA: TGTGCCAGCAGCCAGGGCACGGTCAATAATTCACCCCTCCACTTT. Its protein product is CASSQGTVNNSPLHF.

J is TRBJ2-7 and V is TRBV12-3 or TRBV12-4; 7 bases line up with TRBD2. CDR3 length equals 15 residues. With 1 base clipped from V and 7 bases from J, the junction kept 10 bases outside the gene matches. The CDR3, as DNA: TGTGCCAGCAGTTTAGGGCGGGAGCGCGCTCGGGAGCAGTACTTC. This sequence encodes CASSLGRERAREQYF.

The table lists this clonotype with many counts. The chain links TRBV29-1 to TRBJ2-7; either TRBD1 or TRBD2 may fit D (5 bases each). The germline V gene encodes CDR1 SQVTM and CDR2 ANQGSEA. This CDR3 comprises 13 residues. V lost 6 bases to trimming and J lost 7 bases, with 19 bases between them. CDR3 in amino acids: CSVTGDPLGEQYV. For the CDR3, the DNA is TGCAGCGTGACTGGGGACCCATTGGGGGAGCAGTACGTC.

In its sample, this clonotype was seen many times. This chain connects TRBV10-3 to TRBJ1-2, with D maybe TRBD1 (5 bases). CDR3 length: 13 amino acids. Trimming took 8 bases from V and 1 from J, leaving 11 bases between them. Germline CDR1 reads ENHRY; CDR2 reads SYGVKD. The CDR3 nucleotides are TGTGCCATCGGCCAGGGTAGTAACTATGGCTACACCTTC. It is translated as CAIGQGSNYGYTF.

The rearrangement links TRBV6-1 to TRBJ2-7, with TRBD1 matching over 10 bases. The CDR3 totals 13 residues. CDR1 and CDR2 from the germline V gene are MNHNS and SASEGT. Trimming cost V 6 bases and J 7 bases; bases outside gene matches: 6. The CDR3 nucleotides read TGTGCCAGCAGAAGACAGGGGGCGCCTGAGCAGTACTTC. This sequence encodes CASRRQGAPEQYF.

This clonotype was counted only a few times. V is TRBV12-3 or TRBV12-4 and J is TRBJ1-1; D might be TRBD1 (6 bases). The CDR3 is made up of 14 amino acids. V was cut by 7 bases and J by 4 bases, with 16 bases left in between. CDR3 nucleotides: TGTGCCAGCACCTTGACAGGCGGGGCCACTGAAGCTTTCTTT. Its translation: CASTLTGGATEAFF.

This clonotype has at least ten counts. The chain combines TRBV6-1 with TRBJ2-2; D is perhaps TRBD2 (7 bases). Trimming pared 7 bases from V and 2 bases from J, leaving 17 bases between. This CDR3 region has 16 residues. Germline V gene lookup returns CDR1 MNHNS and CDR2 SASEGT. The CDR3 bases are TGTGCCAGCACCCGAGGGGGAGGGGGTAACACCGGGGAGCTGTTTTTT. It specifies CASTRGGGGNTGELFF.

This clonotype occurred many times. This sequence joins TRBV24-1 and TRBJ2-2, with TRBD2 matching 9 bases. With V trimmed by 5 bases and J by 7 bases, 7 bases remained unmatched. There are 15 residues in the CDR3. The V gene's germline CDR1 is KGHDR and CDR2 SFDVKD. Here the CDR3 DNA reads TGTGCCACCAGTGGGAGTAGCGGGAGCTTCGGGGAGCTGTTTTTT. Amino acid sequence: CATSGSSGSFGELFF.